This T cell receptor beta chain was documented in a study of tumor-infiltrating lymphocytes in primary liver carcinoma. Study-level information: Tumor stage was T1-T3 N0M0, and tumor size was roughly 4.2 to 10 cm across. Read depth, roughly 3.5 to 7.13 million productive TCRbeta reads, did not differ significantly between tissues.

A note on this clonotype: Its matching antigen is unknown. An end of the junction differs from the germline gene, which may be a read error.

Germline CDR1 and CDR2: GTSNPN and SVGIG (reference sequence). The CDR3 spans 19 residues. RNA was extracted from whole blood without cell sorting, alongside germline DNA. Study observations and caveats: Whereas tumor region pairs overlapped more, tumor-adjacent and tumor-blood pairs overlapped less.

Reverse transcription of about 500 ng total RNA with a constant-region primer produced TCR beta cDNA. Sequencing libraries for TCR beta derived from three nested multiplex PCR rounds that used slightly modified ARM-PCR. Rounds one and two of PCR, each of 10 cycles, were primed with TRBV1-TRBV30 forward primers and a C-beta reverse primer. A single record per CDR3 protein comes from TCRdb applying MiXCR to the multiplex PCR reads. This repertoire shows about 350,000 distinct CDR3 sequences, about 61% found once; its top ten account for under 8.5%. The source is a man between 35 and 55 years old with primary liver carcinoma and hepatitis B virus infection. The sequenced material came from peripheral blood. The V gene is TRBV30, the J gene TRBJ1-4, with 10 bases lining up with TRBD1. In DNA form, the CDR3 reads TGTGCCCGGAGTCCGCTGAGACAGGGGGCGGTTAGAACTAATGAAAAACTGTTTTTT. This codes for CARSPLRQGAVRTNEKLFF.